This T cell receptor beta chain was identified during a study of T cell repertoires in cytomegalovirus infection. Study as a whole: It can be stated that public TCR beta signatures indicated CMV infection as well as a matching HLA type.

TCRdb reprocessed the reads via MiXCR and lists one record per CDR3 protein. There are about 830,000 distinct CDR3 sequences in the sample; around a third occur only once, and around 11% lies in the top ten. This clonotype was counted once. Its antigen is currently unknown. CDR3 length: 12 amino acids. V lost 6 bases and J 8 bases, leaving 13 bases between the germline ends. Germline V CDR1 and CDR2: MNHNS, SASEGT. General study points: Cumulated frequencies of public TCR beta families served to identify carriers of CMV plus the relevant HLA.

The sequence came from a human donor in good health (CMV status not recorded). Some clones in this sample may be carry-over from other donors' samples. This chain links TRBV6-1 with TRBJ1-2; no firm D call. The sequencing here drew on cultured CD8+ T cells from PBMCs, taken from culture after CMV antigen stimulation. The CDR3 nucleotides read TGTGCCAGCAGGCTTGAAGACCGGGGCTACACCTTC. Translation: CASRLEDRGYTF.